This TCR beta chain was identified during a study of shared clonotypes between healthy human individuals. All donors were healthy HIV-negative adults lacking recent acute infections or vaccinations. The investigators split CD4+ cells into a CD45RA+ naive subset and a CD45RA-negative memory subset. Trimming took 3 bases from V and 2 from J, leaving 17 bases between them. The CDR3 has 17 amino acids. The germline V gene encodes CDR1 LNHDA and CDR2 SQIVND (reference sequence). Methods used by the authors: Filtering differed because ImmunoSEQ produced junction-only sequences that carried no quality scores. Produced via immunoSEQ multiplex PCR; TCRdb's table is partial and in-frame only. V, J and clone size are taken as reported in that table, and D and trimming were inferred from the DNA itself. The table shows millions of clones, with about 92% occurring only once.

This TCR derives from a man aged 18-30 years in good health. Some clones in this sample may be carry-over from other donors' samples. The source material was naive CD4+ T cells from PBMCs. Stated subset: CD45RA+ positively selected. The chain recombines TRBV19 with TRBJ1-5; D unresolved. DNA for the CDR3: TGTGCCAGTAGTATCGGGGTAGGAAGGTTGGGCAATCAGCCCCAGCATTTT. Amino acids: CASSIGVGRLGNQPQHF.